These 28 T cell receptor beta chains originate from one sample sequenced in a study of shared T cell receptors in the human thymus. Clones were sequenced by immunoSEQ multiplex PCR, and TCRdb holds only the in-frame ones, with some missing. Altogether 500,000 to 550,000 clones are present, 75% to 85% being singletons, with the ten largest covering about 0.013%. These data are also associated with another study on human thymus T cells.

Input material: thymocytes. The receptor set was obtained from a boy younger than two with a congenital heart defect.

The chain combines TRBV25-1 with TRBJ2-3, with 10 bases lining up with TRBD1. Germline CDR1 MGHDK, CDR2 SYGVNS. V shed 4 bases and J 2 bases; nucleotides not matched to a gene: 3. This CDR3 region has 15 residues. The CDR3 spells CASSAGQGITDTQYF. The CDR3 DNA is TGTGCCAGCAGTGCGGGACAGGGGATCACAGATACGCAGTATTTT.

The chain has TRBV19 and TRBJ2-3; maybe TRBD2 (6 bases). CDR3 length: 17 amino acids. V gave up 3 bases and J gave up 0 bases, with 16 bases separating them. Germline V lookup: CDR1 LNHDA, CDR2 SQIVND (reference sequence). The chain's CDR3 is CASSISISGRSTDTQYF. CDR3 in DNA: TGTGCCAGTAGTATTTCGATTTCCGGGAGAAGCACAGATACGCAGTATTTT.

The chain uses TRBV28 and TRBJ1-2; perhaps TRBD1 as D (5 bases). Per the germline V gene, CDR1 is MDHEN and CDR2 is SYDVKM. V lost 3 bases and J lost 8, with 10 bases in between. This CDR3 spans 12 amino acids. The CDR3: CASSLGTRGYTF. In DNA, the CDR3 is TGTGCCAGCAGTTTGGGGACTCGGGGCTACACCTTC.

The V gene is TRBV7-8, the J gene TRBJ2-2; 9 bases line up with TRBD2. The trim removed 2 bases at V and 2 bases at J, leaving 6 bases unmatched. CDR3 length: 17 amino acids. Looked up from germline, CDR1 is SGHVS and CDR2 is FQNEAQ. The CDR3 DNA is TGTGCCAGCAGCTTATTACTAGCGGGCCGTAACACCGGGGAGCTGTTTTTT. It codes for CASSLLLAGRNTGELFF.

The chain recombines TRBV13 with TRBJ1-1; unclear D gene. The germline CDR1 and CDR2 sequences are PRHDT and FYEKMQ (reference sequence). The V and J ends lost 1 base and 1 base respectively, with 16 bases between them. CDR3 length: 17 residues. In DNA form, the CDR3 reads TGTGCCAGCAGCTTAGAGGTGCCCGGGAACACGAACACTGAAGCTTTCTTT. It is translated as CASSLEVPGNTNTEAFF.

The chain recombines TRBV9 with TRBJ2-2; D is perhaps TRBD2 (5 bases). The CDR3 length is 14 residues. Germline CDR1 is SGDLS and CDR2 is YYNGEE. V lost 3 bases to trimming and J lost 5 bases, with 11 bases between them. The CDR3 spells CASSAILVTGELFF. CDR3 DNA: TGTGCCAGCAGCGCTATACTAGTAACCGGGGAGCTGTTTTTT.

The V gene is TRBV6-4, the J gene TRBJ1-1; 8 nucleotides agree with TRBD1. The CDR3 covers 17 residues. V lost 6 bases, J lost 0 bases, and 12 bases stayed unmatched. Germline V lookup: CDR1 MRHNA, CDR2 SNTAGT. CDR3: CASSCAGTGLMNTEAFF. CDR3 in DNA: TGTGCCAGCAGCTGCGCCGGGACAGGTCTTATGAACACTGAAGCTTTCTTT.

The V and J genes are TRBV6-4 and TRBJ1-2, with D possibly being TRBD1 (5 bases). CDR3 length: 18 residues. V lost 4 bases to trimming and J lost 0 bases, with 21 bases between them. CDR1 is MRHNA, CDR2 SNTAGT, per germline. CDR3 protein: CASSAHPSGPRTNYGYTF. CDR3 coding DNA: TGTGCCAGCAGTGCCCACCCCTCAGGGCCACGCACTAACTATGGCTACACCTTC.

As for this clone: The junction departs from the called germline gene at one end, perhaps through a read error. The chain uses TRBV6-5 and TRBJ1-2, with D possibly matching TRBD1 (5 bases). The CDR3 loop spans 12 amino acids. Germline V gives CDR1 MNHEY, CDR2 SVGAGI. The CDR3, as DNA: TGTGCCAGCAGTTACTCGAAAGGGGCAGGGTACTTC. This encodes CASSYSKGAGYF.

The chain employs TRBV29-1 and TRBJ2-5; the D gene is possibly TRBD1 (6 bases). The CDR3 is 12 amino acids. Germline V CDR1 and CDR2: SQVTM, ANQGSEA. The CDR3 sequence is CATPRGQETQYF. CDR3 coding DNA: TGCGCGACCCCCAGGGGCCAAGAGACCCAGTACTTC. Full variable domain (remainder filled in from reference TRBV29-1 and TRBJ2-5): SAVISQKPSRDICQRGTSLTIQCQVDSQVTMMFWYRQQPGQSLTLIATANQGSEATYESGFVIDKFPISRPNLTFSTLTVSNMSPEDSSIYLCATPRGQETQYFGPGTRLLVL.

The genes are TRBV9 and TRBJ2-7; 10 bases line up with TRBD2. V shed 4 bases, J shed 7 bases, and the junction held 11 bases outside the gene matches. Germline V gene sequence: CDR1 SGDLS, CDR2 YYNGEE. The CDR3 is 15 residues long. CDR3 sequence: CASSPTSGAGGEQYF. As DNA, the CDR3 is TGTGCCAGCAGCCCTACTAGCGGGGCAGGAGGGGAGCAGTACTTC.

The chain couples TRBV7-8 to TRBJ2-1, with TRBD1 matching over 12 bases. The CDR3 runs to 16 residues. Germline V gene lookup returns CDR1 SGHVS and CDR2 FQNEAQ. J gave up 7 bases and V 5 bases, and 9 bases lay outside the gene matches. CDR3 loop: CASSLPGQGARNEQFF. The CDR3 DNA sequence: TGTGCCAGCAGCCTACCGGGACAGGGGGCGCGAAATGAGCAGTTCTTC.

V usage is TRBV11-3 and J usage is TRBJ2-7; D is possibly TRBD2 (5 bases). The germline V and J ends were trimmed by 5 bases and 4 bases, with 18 bases remaining between them. The germline gives CDR1 SGHNT, CDR2 YENEEA. The CDR3 sequence is 15 residues long. CDR3 residues: CASSGTGLAEYEQYF. DNA for the CDR3: TGTGCCAGCAGCGGCACTGGGCTAGCAGAATACGAGCAGTACTTC.

V and J are TRBV28 and TRBJ2-7; 11 bases are a match to TRBD1. Germline-derived CDR1 and CDR2 are MDHEN and SYDVKM. V shed 3 bases, J shed 4 bases, and the junction held 8 bases outside the gene matches. This CDR3 is 16 amino acids long. CDR3 region: CASSLLRTGGLYEQYF. CDR3 coding DNA: TGTGCCAGCAGTTTGCTAAGGACAGGGGGCCTATACGAGCAGTACTTC. Full variable domain (outside the CDR3, taken from reference TRBV28 and TRBJ2-7): DVKVTQSSRYLVKRTGEKVFLECVQDMDHENMFWYRQDPGLGLRLIYFSYDVKMKEKGDIPEGYSVSREKKERFSLILESASTNQTSMYLCASSLLRTGGLYEQYFGPGTRLTVT.

The chain uses TRBV6-6 and TRBJ1-3; D is unclear. V was trimmed by 5 bases and J by 8 bases, leaving 7 bases between them. The V gene's germline CDR1 is MNHNY and CDR2 SVGAGI (reference sequence). CDR3 length: 11 residues. CDR3 sequence: CASSRGDTIYF. For the CDR3, the DNA is TGTGCCAGCAGTCGGGGAGACACCATATATTTT.

This rearrangement joins TRBV4-1 to TRBJ2-1, with a possible D match to TRBD2 (5 bases). The V end lost 0 bases, the J end lost 6 bases, and 15 bases lay between the germline ends. The CDR3 extends over 16 amino acids. Per the germline V gene, CDR1 is MGHRA and CDR2 is YSYEKL. The CDR3: CASSQDAGLGSNEQFF. The CDR3 DNA reads as TGCGCCAGCAGCCAAGATGCCGGACTGGGTTCCAATGAGCAGTTCTTC.

The V call is TRBV7-3, the J call TRBJ2-3, with D possibly matching TRBD2 (6 bases). Germline V gene data show CDR1 as SGHTA and CDR2 as FQGTGA. The CDR3 length is 17 residues. Trimming took 2 bases from V and 0 from J, leaving 15 bases between them. The CDR3 DNA sequence: TGTGCCAGCAGCTTACTCCGGGACTTCAGGAGCACAGATACGCAGTATTTT. This translates into CASSLLRDFRSTDTQYF.

The rearrangement links TRBV12-5 to TRBJ2-1, with 14 bases lining up with TRBD2. J was trimmed by 6 bases and V by 6 bases; bases with no gene match: 13. The CDR3 has 18 residues. Germline V CDR1 and CDR2: LGHNT, FRNRAP. The CDR3 sequence: CASGGEGLAGGKVNEQFF. For the CDR3, the DNA is TGTGCTAGTGGCGGGGAAGGACTAGCGGGAGGAAAAGTCAATGAGCAGTTCTTC.

This clone appeared a few times. The CDR3 DNA reads as TGTGCCTGGAGTGTAACTGGACAGCGAGATCAGCCCCAGCATTTT. Translation: CAWSVTGQRDQPQHF. The chain recombines TRBV30 with TRBJ1-5, with D possibly matching TRBD1 (6 bases). CDR3 length: 15 amino acids. Trimming left V 0 bases short and J 5 bases short, with 14 bases between. The germline V gene encodes CDR1 GTSNPN and CDR2 SVGIG (reference sequence).

V is TRBV29-1 and J is TRBJ2-3, with TRBD2 identical over 7 bases. Germline CDR1 and CDR2: SQVTM and ANQGSEA. The CDR3 is made up of 14 amino acids. With V trimmed by 6 bases and J by 4 bases, 10 bases remained unmatched. The CDR3 is CSVGGLTVSDTQYF. CDR3 bases: TGCAGCGTGGGGGGACTAACTGTCTCAGATACGCAGTATTTT.

The genes are TRBV11-2 and TRBJ2-1; 9 nucleotides match TRBD2. Trimming at V came to 2 bases and at J to 2 bases, leaving 1 base not matched to a gene. The CDR3 contains 15 residues. CDR1 and CDR2 from the germline V gene are SGHAT and FQNNGV. The CDR3 reads CASSLIAGAYNEQFF. DNA of the CDR3: TGTGCCAGCAGCTTAATAGCGGGAGCCTACAATGAGCAGTTCTTC. Together with reference TRBV11-2 and TRBJ2-1, the CDR3 gives the full variable domain: EAGVAQSPRYKIIEKRQSVAFWCNPISGHATLYWYQQILGQGPKLLIQFQNNGVVDDSQLPKDRFSAERLKGVDSTLKIQPAKLEDSAVYLCASSLIAGAYNEQFFGPGTRLTVL.

The chain recombines TRBV14 with TRBJ2-5; 8 bases match TRBD1. The length of the CDR3 is 15 residues. V shed 3 bases, J shed 8 bases, and the junction held 11 bases outside the gene matches. The germline V gene has CDR1 SGHDN and CDR2 FVKESK. CDR3 amino acids: CASSQSTGEGCTQYF. CDR3 bases: TGTGCCAGCAGCCAGTCGACAGGGGAAGGGTGTACCCAGTACTTC.

This chain joins TRBV11-1 and TRBJ2-5; 7 nucleotides match TRBD2. CDR1 is SGHAT and CDR2 is FQDESV in the germline V gene (reference sequence). The CDR3 has 16 amino acids. After removal of 2 bases from V and 1 base from J, the junction contained 7 bases not matched to a gene. CDR3 in amino acids: CASSLLERDFQETQYF. CDR3 bases: TGTGCCAGCAGCTTACTCGAGCGGGACTTCCAAGAGACCCAGTACTTC.

This clone was seen a single time. The rearrangement uses TRBV10-2 and TRBJ1-5; D might be TRBD1 (5 bases). V lost 0 bases and J 7 bases, leaving 13 bases between the germline ends. The length of the CDR3 is 15 residues. CDR1 and CDR2 (germline): WSHSY, SAAADI. The chain's CDR3 is CASSESWTRAQPQHF. The CDR3 DNA is TGCGCCAGCAGTGAGTCGTGGACAAGGGCCCAGCCCCAGCATTTT.

The chain combines TRBV6-5 with TRBJ2-7; 11 nucleotides agree with TRBD1. This CDR3 spans 15 amino acids. V was clipped by 6 bases and J by 4 bases; unmatched bases: 8. Germline V gives CDR1 MNHEY, CDR2 SVGAGI. CDR3 region: CASRPDRGHLYEQYF. DNA for the CDR3: TGTGCCAGCAGACCGGACAGGGGGCATCTATACGAGCAGTACTTC.

This clone was seen only once. This sequence joins TRBV6-1 and TRBJ2-7, with 10 positions matching TRBD1. This CDR3 has 15 residues. In germline, CDR1 is MNHNS, CDR2 SASEGT. V dropped 6 bases and J dropped 3; count of bases not matched to a gene: 8. The CDR3 loop reads CASRASGTGDYEQYF. The CDR3, as DNA: TGTGCCAGCAGGGCCTCCGGGACAGGGGACTACGAGCAGTACTTC.

V is TRBV28 and J is TRBJ1-2; a weak D match, TRBD1 (5 bases). CDR1 and CDR2 (germline): MDHEN, SYDVKM. The CDR3 consists of 15 residues. V lost 6 bases and J 8 bases, leaving 22 bases between the germline ends. The chain's CDR3 is CASSPSGPAERGYTF. The CDR3 DNA sequence: TGTGCCAGCAGCCCCTCAGGGCCCGCTGAGAGGGGCTACACCTTC.

V and J are TRBV4-1 and TRBJ2-2, with D possibly matching TRBD2 (5 bases). This CDR3 has 14 amino acids. The V gene lost 2 bases and the J gene lost 4 bases, with 8 bases spanning the gap. Germline CDR1 is MGHRA and CDR2 is YSYEKL. CDR3 nucleotides: TGCGCCAGCAGCCAAAGGGCGGGCACCGGGGAGCTGTTTTTT. It yields the protein CASSQRAGTGELFF.